This TCR beta chain was obtained from a study of monozygotic twins with inflammatory bowel disease. Reanalyzing the 5' RACE reads, TCRdb keeps one entry per CDR3 protein, without DNA. The sample spans about 350,000 distinct CDR3 sequences; the ten largest clones claim approximately 2%. Germline assignment: CDR1 SEHNR and CDR2 FQNEAQ (reference sequence). The CDR3 runs 15 residues. V is TRBV7-9 and J is TRBJ1-1; no DNA is available, so the TRBD1 call from TCRdb remains unchecked. The sequenced sample consisted of blood. This receptor was obtained from a human donor with ulcerative colitis or Crohn's disease, or a healthy co-twin of an affected twin (not recorded which). The CDR3 sequence: CASSLGTGRSTEAFF.